This T cell receptor (beta chain) emerged from a study of blood T cell repertoires in COVID-19 (dated by TCRdb to the early 2020s). As for the study more broadly: Samples covering the acute and convalescent phases of COVID-19 were provided by collaborators in the United States, Italy and Spain. The material from the prospective study consisted of cDNA or gDNA derived from T cells, B-cell-depleted T cells, or PBMCs. Subjects who had been exposed to COVID-19, were actively infected with it, or had recovered from it provided the deeply sampled blood TCRbeta repertoires that made up the dataset. Samples were obtained from the ongoing ImmuneRACE study (first 160 participants) and from roughly 1,300 subjects provided by 6 global collaborators. HLA class I and class II types, where available, came from metadata supplied by the sample provider rather than from assay-based typing. Sample metadata almost always included a de-identified subject ID, COVID-19 status, age in years and sex. A freely available public database, intended as a resource for researchers studying the immune response to SARS-CoV-2, is where the repertoires were released. Findings and caveats that apply to the study as a whole: How much clinical and demographic metadata was included differed by source and by participant, and the metadata was provided uncurated.

Participants in the prospective study were enrolled through a virtual design, were aged roughly 18 to 100 years, and lived in 24 United States geographic areas. To assign participants to cohorts, the prospective study relied on clinical history that participants themselves reported in a screening survey and a study questionnaire. Mobile phlebotomists in the prospective study collected whole blood, serum and a nasopharyngeal or oropharyngeal swab from every participant. Participants in the prospective study had the option to provide additional blood draws and questionnaires over an approximately 2-month period. Before DNA extraction, prospective study blood samples were shipped either frozen or at room temperature. This clone was recorded only once. The specificity of this receptor is unknown. Within one base of it there is no much larger clone, and no base qualities were kept. The CDR3 holds 16 amino acids from the cysteine to the phenylalanine. Only CDR3 DNA remains: 48 bases, in frame from the first base. At the junction V is shortened by 3 bases and J by 0 bases, with 12 bases in between. Reading the germline V gene (reference sequence) gives CDR1 LNHDA and CDR2 SQIVND.

The immunoSEQ Assay, a bias-controlled multiplex PCR, was used to amplify TCRbeta CDR3 regions from genomic DNA. In the original analysis: Nucleated cell counts per sample were estimated from amplification of reference gene primers within the assay. Sequence reads were collapsed and filtered to measure the absolute abundance of every unique TCRbeta CDR3 rearrangement. For each sample, productive Simpson clonality was calculated as the square root of Simpson's diversity index across productive rearrangements. The source is immuneACCESS, and TCRdb retained only in-frame sequences with V and J called. Part of the clones is not carried over; for the studies checked, unresolved V genes explain less than half of this, and the remainder is unexplained. The V and J calls and clone size are taken from that table; D and trimming were inferred from the DNA. The sample records a few hundred thousand clones, 86% of which are singletons. The ten largest clones capture about 3.8% of the sample.

The chain uses TRBV19 and TRBJ1-5, with the D segment identity uncertain. The sequencing sample was made of PBMCs or T cells enriched from blood (not recorded which). The sequence came from a woman in her thirties or forties with acute COVID-19. CDR3 region: CASSIGGPYSNQPQHF. The DNA sequence is TGTGCCAGTAGTATTGGCGGCCCCTATAGCAATCAGCCCCAGCATTTT.